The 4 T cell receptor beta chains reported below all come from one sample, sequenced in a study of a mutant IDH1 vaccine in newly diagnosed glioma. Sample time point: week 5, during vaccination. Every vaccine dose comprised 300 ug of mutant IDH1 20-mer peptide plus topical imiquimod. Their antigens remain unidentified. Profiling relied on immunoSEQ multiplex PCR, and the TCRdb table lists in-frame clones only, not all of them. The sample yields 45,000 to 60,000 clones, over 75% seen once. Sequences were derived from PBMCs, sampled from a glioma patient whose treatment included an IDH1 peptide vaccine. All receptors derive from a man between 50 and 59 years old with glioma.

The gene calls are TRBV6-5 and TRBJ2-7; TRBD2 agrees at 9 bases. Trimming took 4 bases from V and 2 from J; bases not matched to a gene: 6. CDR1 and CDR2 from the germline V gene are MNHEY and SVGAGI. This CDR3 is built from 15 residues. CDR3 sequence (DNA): TGTGCCAGCAGTTCGGTAGCGGGGGCCACCTACGAGCAGTACTTC. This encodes CASSSVAGATYEQYF.

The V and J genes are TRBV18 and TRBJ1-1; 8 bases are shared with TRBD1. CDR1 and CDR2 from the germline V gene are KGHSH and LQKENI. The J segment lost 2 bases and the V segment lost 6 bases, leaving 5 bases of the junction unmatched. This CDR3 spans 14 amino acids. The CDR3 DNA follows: TGTGCCAGCTCCCTTGGACAGGGAAACACTGAAGCTTTCTTT. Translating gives CASSLGQGNTEAFF.

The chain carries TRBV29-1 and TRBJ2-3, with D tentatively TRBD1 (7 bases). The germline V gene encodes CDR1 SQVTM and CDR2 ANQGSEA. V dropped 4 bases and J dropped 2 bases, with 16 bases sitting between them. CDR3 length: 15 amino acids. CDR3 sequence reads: CSVVGRGAYTDTQYF. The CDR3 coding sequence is TGCAGCGTTGTAGGCAGGGGGGCATACACAGATACGCAGTATTTT.

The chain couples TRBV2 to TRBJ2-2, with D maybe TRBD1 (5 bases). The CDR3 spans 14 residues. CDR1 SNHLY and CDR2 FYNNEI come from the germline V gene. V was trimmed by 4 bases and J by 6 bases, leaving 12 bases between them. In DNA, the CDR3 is TGTGCCAGCAGTGGAATGACAGTCCCCGGGGAGCTGTTTTTT. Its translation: CASSGMTVPGELFF.